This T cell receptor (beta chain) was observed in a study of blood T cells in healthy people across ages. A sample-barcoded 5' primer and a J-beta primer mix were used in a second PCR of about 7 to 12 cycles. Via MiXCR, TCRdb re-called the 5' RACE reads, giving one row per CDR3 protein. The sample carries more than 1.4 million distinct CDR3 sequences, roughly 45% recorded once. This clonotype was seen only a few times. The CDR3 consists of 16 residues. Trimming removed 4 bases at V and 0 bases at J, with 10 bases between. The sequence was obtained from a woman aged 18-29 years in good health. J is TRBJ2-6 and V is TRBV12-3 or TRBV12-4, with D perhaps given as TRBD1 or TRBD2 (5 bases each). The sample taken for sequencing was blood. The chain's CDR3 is CASSSRGLSGANVLTF. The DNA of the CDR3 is TGTGCCAGCAGTTCTCGGGGCCTCTCTGGGGCCAACGTCCTGACTTTC.